In this sample, the clone carrying this T cell receptor (beta chain) turned up a few times. The antigen is not known. TCRdb processed the reads anew with MiXCR; each CDR3 protein has one entry. This table has about 62,000 distinct CDR3 sequences, over 50% appearing once. The record originates from a study of type 1 regulatory T cells. Points from the study as a whole: Type 1 regulatory T cells had a more restricted TCR repertoire than non-type 1 regulatory T cells.

The receptor comes from a human donor in good health. Sequenced sample: cultured non-Tr1 T cells, either the whole culture or a sorted T cell fraction (not recorded which).

CDR3 in DNA: TGTGCCAGCAGCTTAGGCAATTATAATTCACCCCTCCACTTT. Its translation: CASSLGNYNSPLHF. The J gene is TRBJ1-6, the V gene TRBV7-9; D call uncertain. The CDR3 contains 14 residues. The V gene's germline CDR1 is SEHNR and CDR2 FQNEAQ (reference sequence). V was clipped by 1 base and J by 4 bases, with 5 bases between them. The whole variable domain, filled in from reference TRBV7-9 and TRBJ1-6, reads DTGVSQNPRHKITKRGQNVTFRCDPISEHNRLYWYRQTLGQGPEFLTYFQNEAQLEKSRLLSDRFSAERPKGSFSTLEIQRTEQGDSAMYLCASSLGNYNSPLHFGNGTRLTVT.